The present TCR beta chain was sequenced within a study of memory CD4+ T cells and cytomegalovirus serostatus. Study details: Donors were healthy Belgian adults, 9 CMV seropositive and 20 to 30 seronegative.

Libraries were prepared by immunoSEQ multiplex PCR; TCRdb keeps only in-frame clonotypes and omits some of them. Of around 45,000 clones in the sample, around 74% are singletons; the top ten hold less than 1.5%. Regarding the study as a whole: Suggested: most of the CMV-linked TCR signature lies in CD4+ memory cells.

About this clone: Antigen unknown. The junction shows a germline mismatch at one end, possibly a read error.

Single viable CD3+CD4+CD8-CD45RO+ cells were sorted as the memory CD4+ T cells. The CDR3 has 14 residues. Germline V CDR1 and CDR2: SSHAT, FNYEAQ (reference sequence). Sample: memory CD4+ T cells from blood. The rearrangement joins TRBV7-7 to TRBJ2-5; D possibly matches TRBD1 or TRBD2 (5 bases each). This clonotype originated in an adult in good health and CMV-seropositive. CDR3 residues: CASSLGTDQETQYF. The CDR3 bases are TGTGCTAGCAGCTTAGGGACGGACCAAGAGACCCAGTACTTC.